These 21 T cell receptor beta chains share one sample of origin, sequenced in a study of T cells in Graves' hyperthyroidism and ophthalmopathy. TCR beta CDR3 regions were amplified from RNA transcripts. The TCR CDR3 was amplified in a first-round RT-PCR using the HTBI primer set. Via MiXCR, TCRdb re-called the multiplex PCR reads, giving one row per CDR3 protein. Of some 720,000 distinct CDR3 sequences listed, about a sixth are singletons. Sequenced input: blood. The receptors were sampled from a man younger than 30 with Graves' hyperthyroidism.

This clonotype was seen more than once but under ten times. This sequence joins TRBV9 and TRBJ2-1, with 7 positions matching TRBD2. Germline-derived CDR1 and CDR2 are SGDLS and YYNGEE. This CDR3 has 15 residues. V was pared by 0 bases and J by 5 bases, with 5 bases of the junction left unmatched. The CDR3 DNA reads as TGTGCCAGCAGCGTAGCGGGAGGTTTAAACAATGAGCAGTTCTTC. Translation gives CASSVAGGLNNEQFF.

This clonotype has a count of ten or more. The chain has TRBV10-2 and TRBJ2-5, with D unresolved. Looked up from germline, CDR1 is WSHSY and CDR2 is SAAADI. This CDR3 has 12 amino acids. Trimming took off 10 bases at V and 6 bases at J, with 15 bases between the two ends. In nucleotides, the CDR3 is TGCGCCACCGTGGACGGATACCAGACCCAGTACTTC. Protein: CATVDGYQTQYF.

The chain has TRBV30 and TRBJ2-2, with D unclear. V lost 1 base and J 5 bases, leaving 8 bases between the germline ends. The CDR3 runs to 13 residues. Germline-derived CDR1 and CDR2 are GTSNPN and SVGIG (reference sequence). CDR3 sequence (DNA): TGTGCCTGGAGTGATTTCGGGACCGGGGAGCTGTTTTTT. This translates into CAWSDFGTGELFF.

This clonotype was seen a few times. The gene calls are TRBV5-1 and TRBJ2-7, with D perhaps matching TRBD1 (6 bases). The CDR3 is 15 residues long. V lost 7 bases to trimming and J lost 3 bases, with 20 bases between them. Germline V gene lookup returns CDR1 SGHRS and CDR2 YFSETQ. The CDR3: CASGAPGTRSYEQYF. The CDR3, as DNA: TGCGCCAGCGGGGCCCCGGGGACAAGGAGCTACGAGCAGTACTTC. The full variable domain, in which reference TRBV5-1 and TRBJ2-7 provide the parts outside the CDR3, is KAGVTQTPRYLIKTRGQQVTLSCSPISGHRSVSWYQQTPGQGLQFLFEYFSETQRNKGNFPGRFSGRQFSNSRSEMNVSTLELGDSALYLCASGAPGTRSYEQYFGPGTRLTVT.

This clonotype was seen more than once but under ten times. CDR3 sequence reads: CASSFRLGLVNNEQFF. In nucleotides, the CDR3 is TGTGCCAGCAGCTTCCGCCTCGGGCTAGTGAACAATGAGCAGTTCTTC. The chain employs TRBV7-9 and TRBJ2-1; D gene uncertain. The V end was cut by 3 bases, the J end by 5 bases, with 17 bases between. The CDR3 is 16 residues long. Germline V gives CDR1 SEHNR, CDR2 FQNEAQ (reference sequence).

This clonotype has only a few counts. The chain has TRBV7-2 and TRBJ2-5; D gene uncertain. The CDR3 extends over 12 amino acids. Deletions cut 4 bases from V and 5 bases from J, with 8 bases between. CDR1 and CDR2 from the germline V gene are SGHTA and FQGNSA. The CDR3 loop is CASSSPKETQYF. The CDR3 nucleotides are TGTGCCAGCAGCTCCCCGAAGGAGACCCAGTACTTC.

This clonotype was picked up many times. V and J are TRBV2 and TRBJ1-1, with D unclear. Per the germline V gene, CDR1 is SNHLY and CDR2 is FYNNEI. The length of the CDR3 is 14 residues. The V end lost 0 bases, the J end lost 2 bases, and 7 bases lay between the germline ends. The CDR3 protein is CASSEAASNTEAFF. Here the CDR3 DNA reads TGTGCCAGCAGTGAAGCGGCGAGTAACACTGAAGCTTTCTTT.

This clonotype came up a few times. The chain couples TRBV30 to TRBJ2-1; TRBD2 matches 13 bases. J gave up 8 bases and V 7 bases, and 8 bases lay outside the gene matches. Germline CDR1 GTSNPN, CDR2 SVGIG (reference sequence). This CDR3 comprises 14 residues. The CDR3 bases are TGTGCCTCACAGACTAGCGGGAGGTACGATGAGCAGTTCTTC. It is translated as CASQTSGRYDEQFF.

The chain employs TRBV28 and TRBJ2-2; D remains ambiguous. The germline gives CDR1 MDHEN, CDR2 SYDVKM. CDR3 length: 14 amino acids. Trimming removed 7 bases at V and 5 bases at J, with 14 bases between. The CDR3 protein is CASNPSSPTGELFF. The CDR3 bases are TGTGCCAGCAACCCCTCTTCCCCAACCGGGGAGCTGTTTTTT. The variable domain in full, completed from reference TRBV28 and TRBJ2-2, reads DVKVTQSSRYLVKRTGEKVFLECVQDMDHENMFWYRQDPGLGLRLIYFSYDVKMKEKGDIPEGYSVSREKKERFSLILESASTNQTSMYLCASNPSSPTGELFFGEGSRLTVL.

About this clonotype: One end of the junction varies from germline; a read error may be responsible. The chain has TRBV5-1 and TRBJ2-2; the D gene is possibly TRBD2 (5 bases). Germline assignment: CDR1 SGHRS and CDR2 YFSETQ. This CDR3 is 15 amino acids long. The CDR3 DNA sequence: TGCGCCAGCAGCTTGGTTAGGGCTAACACCGGGGAGCTGCTTTTT. Translating it yields CASSLVRANTGELLF.

V and J are TRBV28 and TRBJ1-1; D gene unclear. Trimming took off 6 bases at V and 3 bases at J, with 11 bases between the two ends. The CDR3 loop spans 13 amino acids. Germline V gene data show CDR1 as MDHEN and CDR2 as SYDVKM. The CDR3 loop reads CASRARLDTEAFF. In DNA, the CDR3 is TGTGCCAGCAGGGCGCGATTGGACACTGAAGCTTTCTTT. The whole variable domain, filled in from reference TRBV28 and TRBJ1-1, reads DVKVTQSSRYLVKRTGEKVFLECVQDMDHENMFWYRQDPGLGLRLIYFSYDVKMKEKGDIPEGYSVSREKKERFSLILESASTNQTSMYLCASRARLDTEAFFGQGTRLTVV.

This chain uses TRBV19 with TRBJ2-7; 12 bases map to TRBD1. CDR3 length equals 16 residues. The V gene end was trimmed by 4 bases and the J gene end by 2 bases; junction bases not matched to a gene: 6. Germline V CDR1 and CDR2: LNHDA, SQIVND (reference sequence). The CDR3 nucleotides read TGTGCCAGTAGTAGCCGGGACAGGGGGCAACCCTACGAGCAGTACTTC. It translates to CASSSRDRGQPYEQYF.

J is TRBJ2-1 and V is TRBV28, with 14 bases identical to TRBD2. The CDR3 runs to 14 residues. Germline CDR1 MDHEN, CDR2 SYDVKM. The trim removed 7 bases at V and 10 bases at J, leaving 6 bases unmatched. Here the CDR3 DNA reads TGTGCCAGCAAGACTAGCGGGAGGGCCAAAGAGCAGTTCTTC. Translation: CASKTSGRAKEQFF.

The sample holds a few counts of this clonotype. CDR3 nucleotide sequence: TGTGCCAGTAGTATAGAGCCAGGACTTCAAGAGACCCAGTACTTC. Residues: CASSIEPGLQETQYF. The chain uses TRBV19 and TRBJ2-5; D possibly corresponds to TRBD2 (5 bases). CDR1 and CDR2 from the germline V gene are LNHDA and SQIVND (reference sequence). The CDR3 is 15 residues long. Trimming pared 0 bases from V and 2 bases from J, leaving 10 bases between.

The chain employs TRBV5-5 and TRBJ2-1, with 13 bases identical to TRBD2. Germline CDR1 reads SGHKS; CDR2 reads YYEKEE (reference sequence). V was pared by 3 bases and J by 10 bases, with 13 bases of the junction left unmatched. There are 17 residues in the CDR3. The CDR3 sequence: CASSSFTSGRAAKEQFF. CDR3 sequence (DNA): TGTGCCAGCAGCTCGTTTACTAGCGGGAGGGCCGCGAAGGAGCAGTTCTTC.

CDR3 protein: CASSFGTGERTQYF. The CDR3 DNA reads as TGCGCCAGCAGCTTCGGGACAGGGGAAAGGACCCAGTACTTC. The chain employs TRBV5-1 and TRBJ2-5; 10 nucleotides agree with TRBD1. This CDR3 contains 14 residues. V gave up 2 bases and J gave up 7 bases; unmatched junction bases: 5. From germline, CDR1 is SGHRS and CDR2 YFSETQ. Supplemented by reference TRBV5-1 and TRBJ2-5, the full variable domain reads KAGVTQTPRYLIKTRGQQVTLSCSPISGHRSVSWYQQTPGQGLQFLFEYFSETQRNKGNFPGRFSGRQFSNSRSEMNVSTLELGDSALYLCASSFGTGERTQYFGPGTRLLVL.

This clonotype has just a few counts. CDR3 DNA sequence: TGTGCCAGCAGCCAAGTGAAGCAAAAACTGTTTTTT. This sequence encodes CASSQVKQKLFF. The J gene is TRBJ1-4, the V gene TRBV14; no clear D. Between the trimmed V and J ends, which lost 1 base and 9 bases, there was a span of 6 bases. Germline loops: CDR1 SGHDN, CDR2 FVKESK. The CDR3 consists of 12 residues.

In this sample, this clonotype turned up a few times. CDR3 loop: CASSSGGAYTEAFF. In DNA, the CDR3 is TGCGCCAGCAGCTCCGGCGGGGCTTACACTGAAGCTTTCTTT. The V and J genes are TRBV5-1 and TRBJ1-1, with D tentatively TRBD1 (5 bases). The CDR3 has 14 residues. V gave up 3 bases and J gave up 3 bases, with 12 bases separating them. Germline V gene sequence: CDR1 SGHRS, CDR2 YFSETQ.

The chain recombines TRBV5-1 with TRBJ1-2; D gene ambiguous. V shed 4 bases and J shed 1 base, with 14 bases lying between them. Germline lookup yields CDR1 SGHRS and CDR2 YFSETQ. The CDR3 consists of 15 residues. CDR3 in amino acids: CASSPFGGNNYGYTF. The CDR3 coding sequence is TGCGCCAGCAGCCCTTTCGGCGGTAATAACTATGGCTACACCTTC.

The rearrangement uses TRBV2 and TRBJ2-7, with TRBD1 identical over 10 bases. This CDR3 has 16 amino acids. The trim removed 4 bases at V and 5 bases at J, leaving 11 bases unmatched. In germline, CDR1 is SNHLY, CDR2 FYNNEI. CDR3 nucleotides: TGTGCCAGCAGTGGAGCGTCGGGGACAGGGGATAACGAGCAGTACTTC. This gives the protein CASSGASGTGDNEQYF. Full variable domain (rest looked up from reference TRBV2 and TRBJ2-7): EPEVTQTPSHQVTQMGQEVILRCVPISNHLYFYWYRQILGQKVEFLVSFYNNEISEKSEIFDDQFSVERPDGSNFTLKIRSTKLEDSAMYFCASSGASGTGDNEQYFGPGTRLTVT.

Regarding this clonotype: This sequence may be a read error, since a much larger clone differs from it by one base. This chain connects TRBV28 to TRBJ2-1, with 7 bases aligning to TRBD2. CDR1 and CDR2 from the germline V gene are MDHEN and SYDVKM. This CDR3 is 17 amino acids long. In DNA form, the CDR3 reads TGTGCCGGCAGTTCATACCCTAGCGGATGGAGCGGGAATGAGCAGTTCTTC. This sequence encodes CAGSSYPSGWSGNEQFF.